The 22 T cell receptor beta chains in this list originate from one sample, sequenced in a study of Ad26.COV2.S vaccination and SARS-CoV-2 variants. The method was immunoSEQ multiplex PCR; TCRdb's version includes in-frame clones alone and lacks a portion of them. The repertoire holds approximately 280,000 clones, with over 75% as singletons. The treatment is: some 20 received Ad26.COV2.S at low or high dose, single or two shots; roughly 5 received placebo; per-sample allocation not given. All samples were drawn on day 63, counting from the first vaccine or placebo injection. The source was peripheral blood, collected in a trial of Ad26.COV2.S vaccine versus placebo. The receptor set was obtained from a person between 18 and 60 years old who received the Ad26.COV2.S COVID-19 vaccine or a placebo.

The chain has TRBV2 and TRBJ1-6; possibly TRBD1 for D (5 bases). The germline V gene encodes CDR1 SNHLY and CDR2 FYNNEI. Trimming cost V 4 bases and J 5 bases, with 6 bases left between them. The CDR3 is made up of 13 amino acids. The CDR3 DNA reads as TGTGCCAGCAGTGGGGGCAATAATTCACCCCTCCACTTT. It specifies CASSGGNNSPLHF.

The chain carries TRBV6-4 and TRBJ2-7; maybe TRBD2 (5 bases). CDR3 size: 13 residues. Deletions cut 8 bases from V and 2 bases from J, with 13 bases between. CDR1 MRHNA and CDR2 SNTAGT come from the germline V gene. The CDR3 here is CASPGRLPYEQYF. The CDR3 bases are TGTGCCAGCCCCGGCAGACTACCCTACGAGCAGTACTTC.

The V gene is TRBV23-1, the J gene TRBJ2-7; D gene uncertain. TRBV23-1 belongs to the ORF category, with a function that is uncertain. V was cut by 0 bases and J by 2 bases, with 11 bases left in between. There are 15 residues in the CDR3. The DNA for the CDR3 is TGCGCCAGCAGTCAATCGAGGCAGTCCCCCTACGAGCAGTACTTC. Protein: CASSQSRQSPYEQYF.

The chain couples TRBV6-1 to TRBJ1-6; D remains ambiguous. This CDR3 has 17 residues. The V gene's germline CDR1 is MNHNS and CDR2 SASEGT. V was clipped by 1 base and J by 0 bases, with 10 bases between them. In DNA form, the CDR3 reads TGTGCCAGCAGTGAAGGTCCCATAGCCTCCTATAATTCACCCCTCCACTTT. Protein sequence: CASSEGPIASYNSPLHF.

The CDR3 DNA reads as TGTGCCAGCAGTGAACCTGGGAGACGGCAGAACGAGCAGTACTTC. Translating it yields CASSEPGRRQNEQYF. The rearrangement joins TRBV6-1 to TRBJ2-7; a possible D gene is TRBD2 (5 bases). The CDR3 spans 15 residues. V shed 2 bases and J shed 5 bases, with 16 bases lying between them. Germline V gene lookup returns CDR1 MNHNS and CDR2 SASEGT.

This chain joins TRBV11-2 and TRBJ2-3; a possible D gene is TRBD2 (6 bases). Germline CDR1 SGHAT, CDR2 FQNNGV. Trimming removed 4 bases at V and 2 bases at J, with 16 bases between. The CDR3 is 16 amino acids. The CDR3: CASSSLLASATDTQYF. The CDR3 region has the DNA TGTGCCAGCAGCTCACTACTAGCCTCGGCCACAGATACGCAGTATTTT.

This clone came up once. The chain joins TRBV15 to TRBJ1-5, with unresolved D. The V and J ends lost 4 bases and 3 bases respectively, with 13 bases between them. Germline V gives CDR1 LNHNV, CDR2 YYDKDF (reference sequence). CDR3 length: 15 residues. CDR3 loop: CATSKESGNNQPQHF. The CDR3 DNA is TGTGCCACCAGCAAGGAAAGCGGAAACAATCAGCCCCAGCATTTT.

The V and J genes are TRBV18 and TRBJ2-1; D might be TRBD1 (6 bases). The CDR3 is 16 residues long. Per the germline V gene, CDR1 is KGHSH and CDR2 is LQKENI. V lost 4 bases and J 4 bases, leaving 17 bases between the germline ends. This chain's CDR3 is CASSLRRARGYNEQFF. The CDR3 DNA sequence: TGTGCCAGCTCACTCAGACGGGCCAGGGGATACAATGAGCAGTTCTTC.

For the CDR3, the DNA is TGTGCCAGCAGTTCGGACAGCGGGAGAAGCTACGAGCAGTACTTC. Translation gives CASSSDSGRSYEQYF. V and J are TRBV28 and TRBJ2-7; 8 bases fit TRBD2. V lost 4 bases, J lost 3 bases, and 8 bases stayed unmatched. This CDR3 has 15 amino acids. CDR1 MDHEN and CDR2 SYDVKM come from the germline V gene.

With respect to this clone: Other DNA sequences in the same sample also yield this CDR3. CDR3 residues: CASSERGYTEAFF. CDR3 in DNA: TGTGCCAGCAGTGAAAGGGGGTACACTGAAGCTTTCTTT. The chain combines TRBV2 with TRBJ1-1; D is possibly TRBD1 (6 bases). V dropped 2 bases and J dropped 3 bases, with 7 bases sitting between them. The CDR3 extends over 13 amino acids. Germline assignment: CDR1 SNHLY and CDR2 FYNNEI.

The genes are TRBV2 and TRBJ2-7, with D possibly TRBD2 on 6 matching bases. This CDR3 contains 12 residues. Per the germline V gene, CDR1 is SNHLY and CDR2 is FYNNEI. V lost 2 bases and J 6 bases, leaving 8 bases between the germline ends. CDR3 DNA: TGTGCCAGCAGTGAAATGGGGGGCGAGCAGTACTTC. This codes for CASSEMGGEQYF.

The V and J genes are TRBV11-2 and TRBJ2-7; 7 nucleotides line up with TRBD2. This CDR3 is built from 14 residues. Trimming cost V 7 bases and J 4 bases; bases outside gene matches: 10. Germline assignment: CDR1 SGHAT and CDR2 FQNNGV. The CDR3 DNA follows: TGTGCCAGCACCCGGGTCGCGGGGGAATACGAGCAGTACTTC. This codes for CASTRVAGEYEQYF.

The count of this clone is one. The chain couples TRBV20-1 to TRBJ1-5; D is possibly TRBD1 (6 bases). Trimming took off 3 bases at V and 4 bases at J, with 13 bases between the two ends. The CDR3 contains 14 residues. Germline V gene sequence: CDR1 DFQATT, CDR2 SNEGSKA (reference sequence). CDR3 protein: CSASQGIWNQPQHF. The CDR3 nucleotides are TGCAGTGCTAGTCAGGGGATTTGGAATCAGCCCCAGCATTTT.

This clone has more than one count but fewer than ten. The chain uses TRBV2 and TRBJ1-4; D ambiguous. V was shortened by 6 bases and J by 3 bases, with 14 bases between the two germline ends. CDR1 SNHLY and CDR2 FYNNEI come from the germline V gene. The CDR3 runs 15 residues. The CDR3 here is CASRVSGPANEKLFF. The CDR3 region has the DNA TGTGCCAGCAGGGTCTCCGGACCGGCTAATGAAAAACTGTTTTTT.

This clone has just one count. This sequence joins TRBV10-1 and TRBJ2-5; D is ambiguous. CDR1 and CDR2 (germline): WNHNN, SYGVQD (reference sequence). The length of the CDR3 is 14 residues. V shed 0 bases and J shed 5 bases, with 10 bases lying between them. CDR3 residues: CASSESLVVETQYF. The DNA for the CDR3 is TGCGCCAGCAGTGAGTCGTTGGTAGTGGAGACCCAGTACTTC.

The chain carries TRBV2 and TRBJ2-3; D uncertain. Germline CDR1 reads SNHLY; CDR2 reads FYNNEI. There are 12 residues in the CDR3. Trimming removed 0 bases from V and 4 bases from J, with 2 bases in between. CDR3 region: CASSEAADTQYF. Written as DNA, the CDR3 is TGTGCCAGCAGTGAAGCGGCAGATACGCAGTATTTT.

This rearrangement joins TRBV7-8 to TRBJ2-1; 13 positions match TRBD2. Per germline, CDR1 SGHVS and CDR2 FQNEAQ. There are 17 residues in the CDR3. V lost 0 bases, J lost 4 bases, and 3 bases stayed unmatched. CDR3 amino acids: CASSLAQTSGGYNEQFF. The CDR3 nucleotides are TGTGCCAGCAGCTTAGCGCAGACTAGCGGGGGGTACAATGAGCAGTTCTTC.

The V call is TRBV19, the J call TRBJ2-2, with D perhaps TRBD2 (6 bases). Trimming removed 3 bases from V and 4 bases from J, with 12 bases in between. CDR3 length equals 15 residues. Looked up from germline, CDR1 is LNHDA and CDR2 is SQIVND (reference sequence). The CDR3: CASSIGGAGTGELFF. The CDR3 DNA is TGTGCCAGTAGTATTGGGGGAGCGGGCACCGGGGAGCTGTTTTTT.

In its sample, this clone was seen a few times. The chain has TRBV6-4 and TRBJ1-1, with D maybe TRBD1 (5 bases). The length of the CDR3 is 16 residues. Germline loops: CDR1 MRHNA, CDR2 SNTAGT. V was pared by 0 bases and J by 3 bases, with 14 bases between. The CDR3 DNA follows: TGTGCCAGCAGTGACTCGGTAGATCAGGGTCACACTGAAGCTTTCTTT. Translation: CASSDSVDQGHTEAFF.

This clone appeared a few times. The V call is TRBV2, the J call TRBJ1-4, with D maybe TRBD1 (5 bases). This CDR3 spans 15 amino acids. The V end lost 2 bases, the J end lost 8 bases, and 15 bases lay between the germline ends. Germline V gene sequence: CDR1 SNHLY, CDR2 FYNNEI. The CDR3, as DNA: TGTGCCAGCAGTGAACAGCTGGGACTCGGCGAAAAACTGTTTTTT. Translating gives CASSEQLGLGEKLFF.

The chain combines TRBV25-1 with TRBJ2-7; weak D call: TRBD2 (5 bases). Trimming cost V 8 bases and J 3 bases, with 5 bases left between them. This CDR3 has 10 amino acids. The germline CDR1 and CDR2 sequences are MGHDK and SYGVNS. DNA for the CDR3: TGTGCCAGCCGGGGCTACGAGCAGTACTTC. Translating gives CASRGYEQYF.

The CDR3 here is CASSLRRGGRDQYF. The CDR3 nucleotides are TGTGCCAGCAGCTTAAGGCGGGGGGGCCGGGACCAGTACTTC. The chain employs TRBV7-2 and TRBJ2-5, with TRBD2 matching 9 bases. The germline V gene has CDR1 SGHTA and CDR2 FQGNSA. The ends lost 2 bases at V and 10 bases at J; junction bases unmatched: 8. The CDR3 has 14 residues.